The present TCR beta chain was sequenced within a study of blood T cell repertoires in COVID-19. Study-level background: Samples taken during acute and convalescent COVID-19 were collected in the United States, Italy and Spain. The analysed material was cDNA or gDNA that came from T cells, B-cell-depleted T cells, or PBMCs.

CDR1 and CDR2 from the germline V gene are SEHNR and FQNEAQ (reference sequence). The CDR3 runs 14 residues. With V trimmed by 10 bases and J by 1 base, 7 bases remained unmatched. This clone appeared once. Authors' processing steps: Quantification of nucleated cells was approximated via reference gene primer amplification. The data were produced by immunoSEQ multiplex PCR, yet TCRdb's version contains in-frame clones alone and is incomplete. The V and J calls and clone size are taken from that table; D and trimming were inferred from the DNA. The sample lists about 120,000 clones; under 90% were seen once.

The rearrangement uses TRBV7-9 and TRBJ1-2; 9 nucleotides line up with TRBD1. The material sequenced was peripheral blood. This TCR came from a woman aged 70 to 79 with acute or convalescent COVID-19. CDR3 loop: CATGTGSFNYGYTF. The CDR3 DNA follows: TGTGCCACCGGGACAGGGAGTTTTAACTATGGCTACACCTTC. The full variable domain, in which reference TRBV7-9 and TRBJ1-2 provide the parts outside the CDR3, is DTGVSQNPRHKITKRGQNVTFRCDPISEHNRLYWYRQTLGQGPEFLTYFQNEAQLEKSRLLSDRFSAERPKGSFSTLEIQRTEQGDSAMYLCATGTGSFNYGYTFGSGTRLTVV.